Following are 16 T cell receptor beta chains from one sample sequenced in a study of CD8 T cells in ankylosing spondylitis (dated by TCRdb to the late 2010s). Library preparation used 5' RACE. Sequenced using an Illumina HiSeq 2500. TCRdb trimmed the raw reads at Q25, called clones with MiXCR and kept productive beta chains. Rows with a matching CDR3 protein are joined into one entry that keeps the most common DNA and genes. In this sample the table shows some 140,000 distinct CDR3 sequences, 6% to 8% of which occur a single time. The top ten clones comprise 9.5% to 15% of the sample. The sequenced sample was blood, either unsorted or a sorted T cell fraction (not recorded which). The receptors shown here come from a female donor with ankylosing spondylitis or in good health (not recorded which).

This clonotype has ten or more counts. An end of the junction does not agree with germline; a read error may underlie this. The chain uses TRBV6-1 and TRBJ2-2; D assignment may be TRBD1 or TRBD2 (5 bases each). The CDR3 spans 15 residues. CDR1 is MNHNS and CDR2 is SASEGT in the germline V gene. CDR3: CASREGTVNTGELFF. The CDR3 coding sequence is TGTGCCAGCAGGGAAGGGACGGTGAACACCGGGGAGCTGTTTTTT.

At least ten counts were recorded for this clonotype. J is TRBJ1-3 and V is TRBV12-3 or TRBV12-4; TRBD1 aligns across 9 bases. With 7 bases clipped from V and 8 bases from J, the junction kept 6 bases outside the gene matches. This CDR3 spans 13 amino acids. The CDR3 here is CASTMTGGHTIYF. The CDR3 DNA sequence: TGTGCCAGCACCATGACAGGGGGGCACACCATATATTTT.

This clonotype came up many times. This chain connects TRBV9 to TRBJ1-1, with a possible D match to TRBD1 (6 bases). Trimming left V 3 bases short and J 0 bases short, with 24 bases between. The CDR3 consists of 19 residues. Germline V gene data show CDR1 as SGDLS and CDR2 as YYNGEE. CDR3: CASSAMPPGLGAMNTEAFF. CDR3 bases: TGTGCCAGCAGCGCGATGCCTCCGGGCCTGGGGGCCATGAACACTGAAGCTTTCTTT.

The genes are TRBV4-2 and TRBJ2-1, with D uncertain. Per germline, CDR1 LGHNA and CDR2 YNFKEQ. With 4 bases removed from V and 2 bases from J, the gap between germline ends came to 12 bases. The CDR3 extends over 15 amino acids. The CDR3 DNA follows: TGTGCCAGCAGCCCCCTAGTGGGTACCTACAATGAGCAGTTCTTC. Translation: CASSPLVGTYNEQFF.

Many counts were recorded for this clonotype. The V and J genes are TRBV18 and TRBJ1-1; tentative D call: TRBD1 (5 bases). Germline-derived CDR1 and CDR2 are KGHSH and LQKENI. Deletions cut 2 bases from V and 0 bases from J, with 13 bases between. The length of the CDR3 is 16 residues. CDR3 region: CASSPGAGEMNTEAFF. The CDR3 coding sequence is TGTGCCAGCTCACCAGGGGCCGGAGAGATGAACACTGAAGCTTTCTTT.

This clonotype was recorded at least ten times. The chain employs TRBV7-9 and TRBJ2-7; unclear D gene. Trimming took off 1 base at V and 7 bases at J, with 5 bases between the two ends. This CDR3 spans 11 amino acids. CDR1 is SEHNR, CDR2 FQNEAQ, per germline (reference sequence). The CDR3 reads CASSLDGEQYF. The CDR3 DNA follows: TGTGCCAGCAGCTTAGATGGGGAGCAGTACTTC.

In this sample, this clonotype turned up many times. The CDR3 is CATSDPGTGGPDTQYF. The CDR3 DNA reads as TGTGCCACCAGTGACCCCGGGACAGGGGGCCCAGATACGCAGTATTTT. The V and J genes are TRBV24-1 and TRBJ2-3, with TRBD1 matching over 12 bases. Germline CDR1 is KGHDR and CDR2 is SFDVKD. V was clipped by 4 bases and J by 4 bases; unmatched bases: 5. This CDR3 is 16 amino acids long.

This clonotype was counted ten times or more. V is TRBV5-1 and J is TRBJ1-2; D perhaps matches TRBD1 (5 bases). From germline, CDR1 is SGHRS and CDR2 YFSETQ. Trimming cost V 3 bases and J 2 bases, with 11 bases left between them. This CDR3 has 14 residues. CDR3 amino acids: CASSWDGINYGYTF. Written as DNA, the CDR3 is TGCGCCAGCAGCTGGGACGGGATAAACTATGGCTACACCTTC.

The chain links TRBV6-5 to TRBJ2-3; 8 positions match TRBD2. This CDR3 spans 15 amino acids. Trimming removed 4 bases from V and 0 bases from J; junction bases left unmatched: 3. Germline V gene sequence: CDR1 MNHEY, CDR2 SVGAGI. CDR3 sequence: CASSLAGSSTDTQYF. CDR3 DNA sequence: TGTGCCAGCAGTTTAGCGGGGTCTAGCACAGATACGCAGTATTTT.

This clonotype was recorded many times. The rearrangement joins TRBV4-2 to TRBJ2-7; D unresolved. Trimming shortened V by 2 bases and J by 4 bases, and 12 bases separated the two germline ends. The CDR3 loop spans 14 amino acids. Germline V CDR1 and CDR2: LGHNA, YNFKEQ. Here the CDR3 reads CASSQKISAYEQYF. The CDR3 DNA sequence: TGTGCCAGCAGCCAAAAAATATCCGCGTACGAGCAGTACTTC.

This clonotype was seen repeatedly, ten times or more. The chain couples TRBV5-5 to TRBJ2-3; 8 nucleotides align to TRBD1. Germline V gene data show CDR1 as SGHKS and CDR2 as YYEKEE (reference sequence). Trimming took 1 base from V and 2 from J; bases not matched to a gene: 3. This CDR3 spans 15 amino acids. The CDR3 protein is CASSLNQGATDTQYF. In DNA form, the CDR3 reads TGTGCCAGCAGCTTGAACCAGGGGGCCACAGATACGCAGTATTTT.

This clonotype was observed at least ten times. The chain combines TRBV12-3 or TRBV12-4 with TRBJ1-5; 8 bases agree with TRBD1. The CDR3 extends over 15 amino acids. V lost 8 bases and J lost 5; bases outside the gene matches: 11. The CDR3 DNA follows: TGTGCCAGCGGCCCCCCAGGGGGCGGAGATCAGCCCCAGCATTTT. Amino acids: CASGPPGGGDQPQHF.

This clonotype occurred many times. The chain combines TRBV7-9 with TRBJ2-1; 8 bases are a match to TRBD2. J lost 0 bases, V lost 5 bases, and 6 bases had no gene match. The CDR3 contains 16 residues. Germline loops: CDR1 SEHNR, CDR2 FQNEAQ (reference sequence). The CDR3 bases are TGTGCCAGCAGCCCCCCTCGGGGGGGCTCCTACAATGAGCAGTTCTTC. It encodes CASSPPRGGSYNEQFF. The full variable domain, its missing parts supplied by reference TRBV7-9 and TRBJ2-1, is DTGVSQNPRHKITKRGQNVTFRCDPISEHNRLYWYRQTLGQGPEFLTYFQNEAQLEKSRLLSDRFSAERPKGSFSTLEIQRTEQGDSAMYLCASSPPRGGSYNEQFFGPGTRLTVL.

This clonotype has more than one count but fewer than ten. The V call is TRBV12-3 or TRBV12-4, the J call TRBJ2-7, with 9 bases fitting TRBD1. The length of the CDR3 is 13 residues. The V and J ends lost 4 bases and 5 bases, in that order; junction bases with no gene match: 3. The CDR3 reads CASSWDRAHEQYF. In nucleotides, the CDR3 is TGTGCCAGCAGTTGGGACAGGGCCCACGAGCAGTACTTC.

This clonotype appeared many times. The chain joins TRBV12-3 or TRBV12-4 to TRBJ1-6, with TRBD1 identical over 7 bases. V gave up 6 bases and J gave up 2 bases; unmatched junction bases: 1. This CDR3 is built from 14 residues. In DNA, the CDR3 is TGTGCCAGCAGACAGGGGACCTATAATTCACCCCTCCACTTT. As protein: CASRQGTYNSPLHF.

This clonotype was counted many times. The genes are TRBV5-1 and TRBJ2-1; 12 bases map to TRBD2. CDR3 size: 16 residues. Germline V gene sequence: CDR1 SGHRS, CDR2 YFSETQ. V dropped 4 bases and J dropped 3; count of bases not matched to a gene: 5. Written as DNA, the CDR3 is TGCGCCAGCAGCGTAAGGACTAGCGGGGACTACAATGAGCAGTTCTTC. This sequence encodes CASSVRTSGDYNEQFF.